This TCR beta chain was captured in a study of blood T cell repertoires in COVID-19. Study-level information: Spain, Italy and the United States supplied samples that represented acute and convalescent COVID-19. From T cells, B-cell-depleted T cells, or PBMCs came the material, which was cDNA or gDNA.

How the authors handled the data: Scientists estimated how many nucleated cells there were by amplifying reference gene primers. The method was immunoSEQ multiplex PCR; TCRdb's version includes in-frame clones alone and lacks a portion of them. V, J and clone size derive from that table, while D and trimming were established from the DNA sequence. The sample has 150,000 to 200,000 clones, roughly 80% seen once. Seattle enrolled patients during active infection and tracked them longitudinally. Germline CDR1 reads MDHEN; CDR2 reads SYDVKM. Trimming left V 7 bases short and J 2 bases short, with 12 bases between. The CDR3 runs 14 residues.

This sequence joins TRBV28 and TRBJ1-5, with D perhaps matching TRBD1 (6 bases). This receptor was identified in a woman aged 70-85 years with COVID-19, enrolled during active disease. Sequenced material: peripheral blood. The CDR3 DNA sequence: TGTGCCAGCAACGACAGGTTTGGCAATCAGCCCCAGCATTTT. Its protein is CASNDRFGNQPQHF.